These 7 T cell receptor beta chains share one sample of origin, sequenced in a study of CD8+ T cells in alopecia areata. Following extraction, RNA underwent reverse transcription to cDNA, which served as the sequencing template. Clones were sequenced by immunoSEQ multiplex PCR, and TCRdb holds only the in-frame ones, with some missing. The sample contains 100,000 to 130,000 clones, approximately 50% of which appear only once. Source material: NKG2D-low CD8+ T cells sorted from blood. All receptors derive from a human donor with alopecia areata.

The rearrangement uses TRBV6-5 and TRBJ2-3, with TRBD2 matching over 7 bases. Trimming removed 10 bases from V and 6 bases from J; junction bases left unmatched: 16. The CDR3 runs 15 residues. Per germline, CDR1 MNHEY and CDR2 SVGAGI. DNA of the CDR3: TGTGCCACCTCTGTGATCGGACCAGCGGGGGATACGCAGTATTTT. Translated, it gives CATSVIGPAGDTQYF.

The V gene is TRBV10-3, the J gene TRBJ2-7; the D call may be TRBD1 or TRBD2 (5 bases each). Germline lookup yields CDR1 ENHRY and CDR2 SYGVKD. V was shortened by 11 bases and J by 3 bases, with 20 bases between the two germline ends. The CDR3 consists of 14 residues. DNA for the CDR3: TGTGCCGCACTTGGGGACGGACAAGACTACGAGCAGTACTTC. It yields the protein CAALGDGQDYEQYF.

J is TRBJ2-7 and V is TRBV19; TRBD2 agrees at 9 bases. Germline V gives CDR1 LNHDA, CDR2 SQIVND (reference sequence). The junction had 15 bases not matched to a gene; V was cut back by 5 bases and J by 7 bases. The CDR3 runs to 16 residues. The CDR3 sequence: CASSPTPPGLAGEQYF. CDR3 nucleotides: TGTGCCAGTAGTCCTACCCCACCGGGACTAGCTGGAGAGCAGTACTTC.

The table lists this clone with a few counts. The chain has TRBV13 and TRBJ2-7; a possible D gene is TRBD2 (5 bases). With 1 base removed from V and 2 bases from J, the gap between germline ends came to 12 bases. CDR3 length: 15 residues. CDR1 PRHDT and CDR2 FYEKMQ come from the germline V gene (reference sequence). In DNA, the CDR3 is TGTGCCAGCAGCTTAGTCGAGAACGGGGCCTACGAGCAGTACTTC. This encodes CASSLVENGAYEQYF.

The table lists this clone with a count of one. The chain couples TRBV7-8 to TRBJ1-1; D might be TRBD1 (6 bases). This CDR3 has 14 amino acids. The germline gives CDR1 SGHVS, CDR2 FQNEAQ. V was shortened by 0 bases and J by 1 base, with 6 bases between the two germline ends. The CDR3 loop reads CASSLAGANTEAFF. CDR3 DNA sequence: TGTGCCAGCAGCTTAGCGGGGGCGAACACTGAAGCTTTCTTT.

The V call is TRBV28, the J call TRBJ2-5; D might be TRBD2 (6 bases). Trimming removed 5 bases from V and 5 bases from J, with 12 bases in between. CDR1 is MDHEN, CDR2 SYDVKM, per germline. This CDR3 is built from 13 residues. CDR3 residues: CASSGGGWETQYF. For the CDR3, the DNA is TGTGCCAGCAGTGGGGGAGGCTGGGAGACCCAGTACTTC.

Points on this clone: One end of the junction varies from germline; a read error may be responsible. This sequence joins TRBV13 and TRBJ2-7, with 8 bases fitting TRBD1. Germline CDR1 and CDR2: PRHDT and FYEKMQ (reference sequence). The CDR3 runs to 15 residues. The CDR3 protein is CASSLGTGSSYEQYF. CDR3 sequence (DNA): TGTGCCAGCAGCCTAGGGACAGGTTCGTCCTACGAGCAGTACTTC. Looking up the rest from reference TRBV13 and TRBJ2-7 gives the full variable domain: AAGVIQSPRHLIKEKRETATLKCYPIPRHDTVYWYQQGPGQDPQFLISFYEKMQSDKGSIPDRFSAQQFSDYHSELNMSSLELGDSALYFCASSLGTGSSYEQYFGPGTRLTVT.